Presented here are 8 T cell receptor beta chains from one specimen sequenced in a study of metastatic and nonmetastatic thyroid tumors. MiXCR reprocessed the PCR reads for TCRdb. The sample contains approximately 4,100 clones, roughly a third of which appear only once. No treatment of any kind had been given to any patient before thyroid surgery. The sample was adjacent normal tissue. The receptors derive from a male donor with papillary thyroid cancer or a benign thyroid nodule (not recorded which). Some clones in this sample may be carry-over from other donors' samples.

V and J are TRBV6-1 and TRBJ2-2; D uncertain. The germline gives CDR1 MNHNS, CDR2 SASEGT. Trimming shortened V by 5 bases and J by 11 bases, and 18 bases separated the two germline ends. This CDR3 has 14 amino acids. CDR3 protein: CASSLRPWLGELFF. The CDR3 nucleotides read TGTGCCAGCAGTCTTAGGCCATGGCTCGGTGAGCTGTTTTTT.

By proportion, this clone is large. The chain recombines TRBV6-1 with TRBJ1-2; tentative D call: TRBD1 (5 bases). The CDR3 length is 14 residues. V lost 7 bases and J lost 6, with 18 bases in between. CDR1 and CDR2 from the germline V gene are MNHNS and SASEGT. CDR3 loop: CASIMGDEADGYTF. The CDR3 nucleotides are TGTGCCAGCATCATGGGGGACGAGGCAGATGGCTACACCTTC.

By share of the sample, this clone is medium-sized. The gene calls are TRBV19 and TRBJ2-7; the D gene is possibly TRBD1 (6 bases). The CDR3 is 14 amino acids. The V and J ends lost 5 bases and 2 bases respectively, with 13 bases between them. CDR1 and CDR2 (germline): LNHDA, SQIVND (reference sequence). This CDR3 reads CASSLVGQTYEQYF. CDR3 bases: TGTGCCAGTAGTTTAGTTGGACAGACCTACGAGCAGTACTTC.

The chain joins TRBV27 to TRBJ2-3; D may be TRBD2 (5 bases). Trimming took 3 bases from V and 0 from J, leaving 16 bases between them. CDR1 is MNHEY, CDR2 SMNVEV, per germline (reference sequence). This CDR3 has 17 amino acids. CDR3 protein: CASSLLATPSSTDTQYF. CDR3 bases: TGTGCCAGCAGTTTGCTAGCTACACCCTCGAGCACAGATACGCAGTATTTT.

This clone came up many times. This chain joins TRBV6-1 and TRBJ2-5; a possible D gene is TRBD2 (5 bases). CDR3 length: 14 residues. The germline gives CDR1 MNHNS, CDR2 SASEGT. V was pared by 5 bases and J by 4 bases, with 14 bases between. CDR3 DNA sequence: TGTGCCAGCAGTTTCGGGATGGACCCAGAGACCCAGTACTTC. The encoded protein is CASSFGMDPETQYF.

This clone has just a few counts. The chain is built from TRBV6-1 and TRBJ1-3; D gene ambiguous. The germline CDR1 and CDR2 sequences are MNHNS and SASEGT. This CDR3 has 16 amino acids. Trimming removed 4 bases from V and 1 base from J, with 14 bases in between. The CDR3 is CASSVRNPASGNTIYF. The CDR3, as DNA: TGTGCCAGCAGTGTAAGAAACCCTGCTTCTGGAAACACCATATATTTT.

To note about this clone: A read error may produce the germline difference seen at one junction end. Other DNA sequences in this specimen translate into the identical CDR3. The chain combines TRBV6-1 with TRBJ2-2; the D gene is possibly TRBD2 (5 bases). Germline V gene sequence: CDR1 MNHNS, CDR2 SASEGT. This CDR3 has 14 residues. CDR3 coding DNA: TGTGCCAGCAGGCCCGAGGGAAACACCGGGGAGCTTTTTTTT. Translating gives CASRPEGNTGELFF.

Notes on this clone: A junction boundary mismatches the germline segment, possibly from a read error. The chain carries TRBV28 and TRBJ2-7, with 9 nucleotides matching TRBD1. Germline values: CDR1 MDHEN, CDR2 SYDVKM. The CDR3 contains 17 residues. The CDR3 sequence: CASSLRDRVSGSYGQYF. CDR3 in DNA: TGTGCCAGCAGTTTAAGGGACAGGGTTAGTGGGTCCTACGGGCAGTACTTC.